This T cell receptor beta chain originates from a study of blood T cell repertoires in COVID-19. At the level of the study: Acute and convalescent COVID-19 specimens originated in the United States, Italy and Spain.

CDR1 and CDR2 from the germline V gene are SEHNR and FQNEAQ (reference sequence). Trimming removed 5 bases from V and 6 bases from J, with 16 bases in between. The CDR3 is 14 residues long. In the study's own analysis: Reference gene primers were amplified, and this amplification served to estimate nucleated cell counts. Profiling relied on immunoSEQ multiplex PCR, and the TCRdb table lists in-frame clones only, not all of them. The V and J calls and clone size were taken over from that table, and D and trimming were inferred from the DNA. The data hold approximately 350,000 clones, with 65% to 85% observed a single time.

The receptor comes from a man under 40 with active or convalescent COVID-19. Sequencing was carried out using peripheral blood. This chain links TRBV7-9 with TRBJ2-5, with D perhaps matching TRBD1 (6 bases). CDR3 loop: CASSPEGGRQTQYF. CDR3 coding DNA: TGTGCCAGCAGCCCGGAAGGGGGTAGGCAGACCCAGTACTTC.